These T cell receptor beta chains were read from a single sample in a study of T cells during gluten challenge in celiac disease. TCRdb redid the calling of the 5' RACE reads with MiXCR, one entry per CDR3 protein. The table has approximately 100 distinct CDR3 sequences, around 21% seen once. The material was gluten-specific CD4+ T cells sorted from blood using tetramers, obtained at baseline or on day 6, 14 or 28 of gluten challenge (not recorded which). The source of these receptors is a female donor with celiac disease. Each CDR3 is given with its conserved first and last residue.

CDR3aa	len	v_gene	j_gene
CASSLIGLAADTQYF	15	TRBV5-6	TRBJ2-3
CASSQGGVYNEQFF	14	TRBV14	TRBJ2-1
CASSTTPQETQYF	13	TRBV11-2	TRBJ2-5
CASSQGPEGSPLHF	14	TRBV4-3	TRBJ1-6
CASSQGQYQETQYF	14	TRBV4-3	TRBJ2-5
CVSSLRVAGAHEQFF	15	TRBV7-2	TRBJ2-1
CASSLGDGTDTQYF	14	TRBV11-3	TRBJ2-3
CSVAASGGDWGETQYF	16	TRBV29-1	TRBJ2-5
CASSLGQGAGGYTF	14	TRBV4-3	TRBJ1-2
CSVQEGFNQPQHF	13	TRBV29-1	TRBJ1-5
CASSPTLGGAQHF	13	TRBV6-2/TRBV6-3	TRBJ1-5
CASSYSHEGLQFF	13	TRBV6-2/TRBV6-3	TRBJ2-1
CSGGASRQSNYGYTF	15	TRBV20-1	TRBJ1-2
CSAYTGGDSYEQYF	14	TRBV20-1	TRBJ2-7
CASSRLLGGGMDEQFF	16	TRBV4-3	TRBJ2-1
CASSFAHLSDTQYF	14	TRBV4-1	TRBJ2-3